A single sample gave rise to the 19 T cell receptor beta chains below, sequenced in a study of beta chain features in type 1 diabetes (dated by TCRdb to between 2017 and 2018). To prepare the library, the immunoSEQ multiplex PCR assay was applied. The entire amount of isolated RNA was reverse transcribed using the High Capacity cDNA Reverse Transcription Kit, so the sequenced TCRB transcripts were expressed ones. TCRdb re-hosts the immuneACCESS table, in-frame sequences only. Its copies lack some clones; in the studies checked, an unresolved V gene accounts for under half of them, and the cause for the rest is not known. The sample table holds about 650,000 clones, of which around 11% were seen once. The top ten clonotypes cover about 0.11% of the sample. The research as a whole found: In all four CD4+ subsets, TCRB CDR3 length was moderately but significantly shorter in type 1 diabetes patients.

Antigens for these TCRs are unknown. Specimen: naive CD4+ T cells from blood. What this sample's cell subset or site label stands for: true naive CD4+ T cells. The receptors shown here come from a man aged 25-45 years with type 1 diabetes.

This chain uses TRBV7-6 with TRBJ2-1; possibly TRBD1 or TRBD2 for D (5 bases each). This CDR3 is built from 15 residues. V was cut by 1 base and J by 4 bases, with 11 bases left in between. Germline lookup yields CDR1 SGHVS and CDR2 FNYEAQ. The CDR3 loop reads CASSLDSGPYNEQFF. CDR3 in DNA: TGTGCCAGCAGCTTAGACTCGGGGCCGTACAATGAGCAGTTCTTC. Full variable domain (outside the CDR3, taken from reference TRBV7-6 and TRBJ2-1): GAGVSQSPRYKVTKRGQDVALRCDPISGHVSLYWYRQALGQGPEFLTYFNYEAQQDKSGLPNDRFSAERPEGSISTLTIQRTEQRDSAMYRCASSLDSGPYNEQFFGPGTRLTVL.

This clone has a handful of counts. The CDR3 loop is CASTARGDTEAFF. As DNA, the CDR3 is TGTGCCAGTACGGCAAGAGGGGACACTGAAGCTTTCTTT. The gene calls are TRBV7-9 and TRBJ1-1; D may be TRBD1 (5 bases). Deletions cut 9 bases from V and 3 bases from J, with 14 bases between. Germline V CDR1 and CDR2: SEHNR, FQNEAQ (reference sequence). This CDR3 region has 13 residues.

This clone was seen a handful of times. This rearrangement joins TRBV5-4 to TRBJ2-3; TRBD1 aligns across 7 bases. J was trimmed by 2 bases and V by 5 bases; bases with no gene match: 2. The CDR3 spans 13 residues. Germline V gene data show CDR1 as SGHNT and CDR2 as YYREEE (reference sequence). In DNA, the CDR3 is TGTGCCAGCAGGGACAGGTACACAGATACGCAGTATTTT. Protein sequence: CASRDRYTDTQYF.

This rearrangement joins TRBV4-1 to TRBJ1-5, with D unresolved. Germline CDR1 is MGHRA and CDR2 is YSYEKL. Trimming removed 0 bases from V and 5 bases from J, with 14 bases in between. The CDR3 runs 16 residues. CDR3 nucleotide sequence: TGCGCCAGCAGCCAAGATGGTTGGGCAGGAGATCAGCCCCAGCATTTT. Translated: CASSQDGWAGDQPQHF.

V usage is TRBV5-6 and J usage is TRBJ2-7; D uncertain. CDR1 is SGHDT, CDR2 YYEEEE, per germline. The length of the CDR3 is 14 residues. Trimming took 0 bases from V and 0 from J, leaving 7 bases between them. Here the CDR3 reads CASSLEGRSYEQYF. CDR3 coding DNA: TGTGCCAGCAGCTTGGAGGGCCGCTCCTACGAGCAGTACTTC.

This clone was seen only a few times. The chain is built from TRBV7-9 and TRBJ2-7, with 11 bases aligning to TRBD1. The CDR3 totals 16 residues. Germline values: CDR1 SEHNR, CDR2 FQNEAQ (reference sequence). The ends lost 5 bases at V and 4 bases at J; junction bases unmatched: 10. For the CDR3, the DNA is TGTGCCAGCAGCCCCAAATCCGGGACAGGGGGATACGAGCAGTACTTC. This translates into CASSPKSGTGGYEQYF.

This clone was detected a few times. The J gene is TRBJ2-2, the V gene TRBV4-2; D is undetermined. The V and J ends lost 4 bases and 6 bases respectively, with 15 bases between them. The CDR3 spans 15 residues. Germline V gene data show CDR1 as LGHNA and CDR2 as YNFKEQ. CDR3 protein: CASSPRGGLAGELFF. The CDR3 DNA sequence: TGTGCCAGCAGCCCCCGAGGTGGGTTGGCCGGGGAGCTGTTTTTT.

This clone was recorded a few times. The J gene is TRBJ1-5, the V gene TRBV7-2; TRBD1 is a possible D gene (5 bases). With 4 bases removed from V and 1 base from J, the gap between germline ends came to 11 bases. The germline V gene has CDR1 SGHTA and CDR2 FQGNSA. This CDR3 comprises 15 residues. CDR3 protein: CASSSQGGSNQPQHF. The DNA of the CDR3 is TGTGCCAGCAGCTCCCAGGGAGGAAGCAATCAGCCCCAGCATTTT.

V is TRBV5-4 and J is TRBJ2-5; 12 nucleotides match TRBD2. The CDR3 runs to 16 residues. The germline CDR1 and CDR2 sequences are SGHNT and YYREEE (reference sequence). The V and J ends lost 1 base and 4 bases, in that order; junction bases with no gene match: 5. The CDR3, as DNA: TGTGCCAGCAGCTTGTGGCTAGCGGGGGGGCCAGAGACCCAGTACTTC. The encoded protein is CASSLWLAGGPETQYF. Full variable domain (missing parts from reference TRBV5-4 and TRBJ2-5): ETGVTQSPTHLIKTRGQQVTLRCSSQSGHNTVSWYQQALGQGPQFIFQYYREEENGRGNFPPRFSGLQFPNYSSELNVNALELDDSALYLCASSLWLAGGPETQYFGPGTRLLVL.

The J gene is TRBJ1-6, the V gene TRBV5-1; a weak D match, TRBD1 (5 bases). Germline lookup yields CDR1 SGHRS and CDR2 YFSETQ. The CDR3 loop spans 13 amino acids. The V and J ends lost 6 bases and 5 bases respectively, with 9 bases between them. The CDR3 loop reads CASTGTDNSPLHF. In DNA, the CDR3 is TGCGCCAGCACCGGGACGGATAATTCACCCCTCCACTTT.

CDR3 bases: TGCGCCAGCAGAATGGGGTCGACAGGTCCTCTCGAGCAGTACTTC. This translates into CASRMGSTGPLEQYF. The rearrangement uses TRBV5-1 and TRBJ2-7; D is possibly TRBD1 (6 bases). This CDR3 region has 15 residues. Per the germline V gene, CDR1 is SGHRS and CDR2 is YFSETQ. The ends were cut back, 5 bases at V and 6 bases at J, with 21 bases in the middle.

V gene TRBV18 combines with J gene TRBJ1-2; the D is unclear. The germline V gene encodes CDR1 KGHSH and CDR2 LQKENI. CDR3 length equals 14 residues. V dropped 3 bases and J dropped 1 base, with 9 bases sitting between them. The CDR3, as DNA: TGTGCCAGCTCACCGGACGGACTTAACTATGGCTACACCTTC. It encodes CASSPDGLNYGYTF.

V is TRBV4-2 and J is TRBJ2-7, with 7 bases lining up with TRBD1. Unmatched junction bases numbered 8, after V lost 1 base and J lost 2 bases. The CDR3 has 16 amino acids. Germline CDR1 LGHNA, CDR2 YNFKEQ. The chain's CDR3 is CASSQVWGQSTYEQYF. The CDR3 DNA sequence: TGTGCCAGCAGCCAAGTTTGGGGACAGTCAACCTACGAGCAGTACTTC.

This clone was seen more than once but under ten times. V and J are TRBV7-2 and TRBJ2-3; D is possibly TRBD1 (5 bases). V was trimmed by 7 bases and J by 1 base, leaving 12 bases between them. The CDR3 has 14 amino acids. Germline V CDR1 and CDR2: SGHTA, FQGNSA. The CDR3 loop is CASTSGLGTDTQYF. CDR3 in DNA: TGTGCCAGCACCTCAGGGTTGGGCACAGATACGCAGTATTTT. Complete variable domain (other parts from reference TRBV7-2 and TRBJ2-3): GAGVSQSPSNKVTEKGKDVELRCDPISGHTALYWYRQSLGQGLEFLIYFQGNSAPDKSGLPSDRFSAERTGGSVSTLTIQRTQQEDSAVYLCASTSGLGTDTQYFGPGTRLTVL.

There are a few counts of this clone. V and J are TRBV11-2 and TRBJ2-2; D ambiguous. V was trimmed by 1 base and J by 4 bases, leaving 10 bases between them. The germline CDR1 and CDR2 sequences are SGHAT and FQNNGV. This CDR3 has 15 residues. CDR3 DNA sequence: TGTGCCAGCAGCTTAGGGAACAATCCCACCGGGGAGCTGTTTTTT. Residues: CASSLGNNPTGELFF.

This clone was seen more than once but under ten times. The chain couples TRBV2 to TRBJ1-4; tentatively, D is TRBD1 (5 bases). Trimming took off 0 bases at V and 14 bases at J, with 16 bases between the two ends. The CDR3 is made up of 14 amino acids. Germline loops: CDR1 SNHLY, CDR2 FYNNEI. The DNA of the CDR3 is TGTGCCAGCAGTGAAGCCCCCGGCCAGGGCCGGCTGTTTTTT. Protein: CASSEAPGQGRLFF.

This clone has a handful of counts. V usage is TRBV4-3 and J usage is TRBJ2-5; 9 bases map to TRBD1. V shed 2 bases and J 1 base; nucleotides not matched to a gene: 2. The CDR3 has 15 amino acids. The V gene's germline CDR1 is LGHNA and CDR2 YSLEER. This CDR3 reads CASSQQTGGQETQYF. The CDR3 region has the DNA TGCGCCAGCAGCCAACAGACAGGGGGCCAAGAGACCCAGTACTTC.

This chain connects TRBV6-1 to TRBJ1-2; perhaps TRBD1 as D (6 bases). Germline CDR1 is MNHNS and CDR2 is SASEGT. Trimming took 10 bases from V and 6 from J, leaving 21 bases between them. This CDR3 region has 14 residues. The CDR3 loop is CATRIIGGLDGYTF. DNA of the CDR3: TGTGCCACCCGGATAATCGGGGGGCTCGATGGCTACACCTTC.

The chain uses TRBV4-1 and TRBJ1-6, with 10 nucleotides matching TRBD1. Germline loops: CDR1 MGHRA, CDR2 YSYEKL. The CDR3 consists of 15 residues. Germline trimming cut 4 bases from V and 7 bases from J; bases unmatched to any gene: 4. CDR3: CASSLEGQGNSPLHF. The CDR3 DNA reads TGCGCCAGCAGCCTCGAGGGACAGGGGAATTCACCCCTCCACTTT.